The entry that follows covers one T cell receptor beta chain sequence. V was pared by 0 bases and J by 10 bases, with 8 bases between. Germline values: CDR1 SGHRS, CDR2 YFSETQ. This CDR3 has 12 amino acids. This table comes from immunoSEQ multiplex PCR, and its TCRdb copy is limited to in-frame clones, with some not included. The repertoire includes fewer than 80,000 clones, approximately 85% of them detected once, and around 5.5% sits in the top ten. This record belongs to a study of OX40 agonist ivuxolimab in advanced cancers. The sample consisted of CD4+ or CD8+ T cells sorted from blood, taken in a trial of the OX40 agonist ivuxolimab. The clonotype originates from an adult with an advanced solid tumor such as melanoma, head and neck, liver or kidney cancer. This chain links TRBV5-1 with TRBJ2-1, with D unresolved. For the CDR3, the DNA is TGCGCCAGCAGCTTGGCGGCCGCAGAGCAGTTCTTC. The encoded protein is CASSLAAAEQFF.